This T cell receptor beta chain stems from a study of CD8+CD57+ T cells in acquired aplastic anemia. Study summary: On average, sorted CD4+ and CD8+ cells gave around 3.3 ug of DNA. Findings and caveats of the study: Patients shared some 29 CD8+ CDR3 sequences with controls.

The patients chosen for sequencing had shown expansion of CD8+CD57+ cells (detected by flow cytometry). Patients, without exception, had severe acquired aplastic anemia. The template used for profiling TCR beta VDJ and CDR3 was genomic DNA. TCRdb called the reads again in MiXCR, with one record for every CDR3 protein. The sample holds around 150,000 distinct CDR3 sequences; around 48% are singletons and the top ten take approximately 3%. This CDR3 has 10 residues. The ends were cut back, 11 bases at V and 5 bases at J, with 10 bases in the middle. CDR1 is SGHVS and CDR2 is FNYEAQ in the germline V gene. Only a few counts were recorded for this clonotype. Its antigen is not identified.

This chain joins TRBV7-6 and TRBJ2-7; D remains ambiguous. This TCR came from a human donor with aplastic anemia. Sequencing was carried out using sorted CD4+, CD8+, or CD8+CD57+ T cells (not recorded which) from PBMCs. In DNA, the CDR3 is TGTGCCGACGGATCTAACGAGCAGTACTTC. Encoded protein: CADGSNEQYF.